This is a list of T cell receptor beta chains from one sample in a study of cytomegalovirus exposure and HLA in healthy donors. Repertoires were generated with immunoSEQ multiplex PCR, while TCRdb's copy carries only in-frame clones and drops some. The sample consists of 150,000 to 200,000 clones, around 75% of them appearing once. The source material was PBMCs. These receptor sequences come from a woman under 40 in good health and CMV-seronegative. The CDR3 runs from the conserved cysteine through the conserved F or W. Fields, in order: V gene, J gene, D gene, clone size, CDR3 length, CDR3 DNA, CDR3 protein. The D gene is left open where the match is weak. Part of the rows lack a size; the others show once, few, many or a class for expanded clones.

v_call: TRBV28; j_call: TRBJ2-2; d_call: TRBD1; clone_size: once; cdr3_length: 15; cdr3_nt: TGTGCCAGCGGCCGTTCAGGGGGGAACACCGGGGAGCTGTTTTTT; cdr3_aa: CASGRSGGNTGELFF
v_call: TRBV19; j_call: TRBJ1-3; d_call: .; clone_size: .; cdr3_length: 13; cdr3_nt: TGTGCCAGTACCAGGGCGTCTGGAAACACCATATATTTT; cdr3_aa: CASTRASGNTIYF
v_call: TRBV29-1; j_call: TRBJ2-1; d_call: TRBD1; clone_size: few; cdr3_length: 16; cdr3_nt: TGCAGCGTGATACGATCGGACAGGGGGCATAGACGTGAGCAGTTCTTC; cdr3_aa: CSVIRSDRGHRREQFF
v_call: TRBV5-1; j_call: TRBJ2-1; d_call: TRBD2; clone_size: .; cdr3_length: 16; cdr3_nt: TGCGCCAGCAGCTTGGCAGCTAGCGGCACCTACAATGAGCAGTTCTTC; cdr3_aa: CASSLAASGTYNEQFF
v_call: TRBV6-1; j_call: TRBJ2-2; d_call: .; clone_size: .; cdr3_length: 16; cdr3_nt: TGTGCCAGCAGTGAAGTCTGGCAGACGAACACCGGGGAGCTGTTTTTT; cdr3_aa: CASSEVWQTNTGELFF
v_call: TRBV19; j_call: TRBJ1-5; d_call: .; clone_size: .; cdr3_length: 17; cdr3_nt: TGTGCCAGTAGTAGAAGTCGGACAGCGGCTTTCAATCAGCCCCAGCATTTT; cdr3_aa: CASSRSRTAAFNQPQHF
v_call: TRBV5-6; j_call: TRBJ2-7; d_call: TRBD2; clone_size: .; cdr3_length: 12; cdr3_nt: TGTGCCAGCAGCTTGGGACTAGCGGTGCAGTACTTC; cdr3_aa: CASSLGLAVQYF
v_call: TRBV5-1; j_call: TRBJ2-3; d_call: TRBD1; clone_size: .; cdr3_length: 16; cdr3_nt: TGCGCCAGCAGCTTTAGGACAGGGGGAGCCCCAGATACGCAGTATTTT; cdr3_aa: CASSFRTGGAPDTQYF
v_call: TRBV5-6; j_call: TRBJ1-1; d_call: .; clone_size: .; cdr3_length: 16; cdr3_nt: TGTGCCAGCAGCTTGGTGGCGGGGAGACCGAACACTGAAGCTTTCTTT; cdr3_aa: CASSLVAGRPNTEAFF
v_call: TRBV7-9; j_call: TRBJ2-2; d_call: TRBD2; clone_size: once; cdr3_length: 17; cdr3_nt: TGTGCCAGCAGCTTCGGACCGGGGGGGCCGAGCACCGGGGAGCTGTTTTTT; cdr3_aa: CASSFGPGGPSTGELFF
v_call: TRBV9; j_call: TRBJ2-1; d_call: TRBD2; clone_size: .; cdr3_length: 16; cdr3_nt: TGTGCCAGCAGCGTATCGGCTAGCGGGGGAAGGAGTGAGCAGTTCTTC; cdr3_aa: CASSVSASGGRSEQFF
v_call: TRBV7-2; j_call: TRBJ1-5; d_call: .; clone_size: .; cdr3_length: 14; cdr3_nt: TGTGCCAGCAGCTTAGTAGCAGTCAATCAGCCCCAGCATTTT; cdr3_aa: CASSLVAVNQPQHF
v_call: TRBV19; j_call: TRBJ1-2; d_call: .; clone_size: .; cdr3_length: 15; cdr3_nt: TGTGCCAGTAGTATTGGCAGGGGATATGACTATGGCTACACCTTC; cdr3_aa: CASSIGRGYDYGYTF
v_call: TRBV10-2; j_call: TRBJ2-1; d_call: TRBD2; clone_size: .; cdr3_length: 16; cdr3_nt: TGCGCCAGCAGTGAGGGCGGGGGGAGGTCCTACAATGAGCAGTTCTTC; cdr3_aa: CASSEGGGRSYNEQFF
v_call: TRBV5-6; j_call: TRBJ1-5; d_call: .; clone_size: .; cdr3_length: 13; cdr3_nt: TGTGCCAGCAGCTTGGACAGAGATCAGCCCCAGCATTTT; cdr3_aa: CASSLDRDQPQHF
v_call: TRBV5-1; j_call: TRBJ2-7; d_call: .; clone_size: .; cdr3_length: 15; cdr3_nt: TGCGCCAGCAGCCCTCCGGGACACGGGATGGCGGAGCAGTACTTC; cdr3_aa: CASSPPGHGMAEQYF
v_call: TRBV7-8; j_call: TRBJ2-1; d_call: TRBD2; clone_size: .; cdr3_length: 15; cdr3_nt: TGTGCCAGCAGCTCTATAGCGGGGTTCTTTGGTGAGCAGTTCTTC; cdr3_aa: CASSSIAGFFGEQFF
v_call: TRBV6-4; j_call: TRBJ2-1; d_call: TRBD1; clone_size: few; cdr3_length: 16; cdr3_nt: TGTGCCAGCAGTGACTCGGCAGGGGGCCCCTACAATGAGCAGTTCTTC; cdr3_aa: CASSDSAGGPYNEQFF
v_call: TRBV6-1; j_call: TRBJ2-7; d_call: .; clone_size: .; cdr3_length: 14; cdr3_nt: TGTGCCAGCAGTGAACTCCAGGGCTCCTACGAGCAGTACTTC; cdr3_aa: CASSELQGSYEQYF
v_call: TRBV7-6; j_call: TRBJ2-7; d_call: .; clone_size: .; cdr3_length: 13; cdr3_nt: TGTGCCAGCAGCTTCAGGTATAGCTACGAGCAGTACTTC; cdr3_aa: CASSFRYSYEQYF
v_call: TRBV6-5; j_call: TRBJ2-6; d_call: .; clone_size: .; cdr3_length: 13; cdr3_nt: TGTGCCAGCCGGGGTCTTGGGGCCAACGTCCTGACTTTC; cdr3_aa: CASRGLGANVLTF
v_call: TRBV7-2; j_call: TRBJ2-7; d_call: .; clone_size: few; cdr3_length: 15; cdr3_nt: TGTGCCAGCAGCTTAGGGCAGGTTTCTCCCTACGAGCAGTACTTC; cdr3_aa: CASSLGQVSPYEQYF
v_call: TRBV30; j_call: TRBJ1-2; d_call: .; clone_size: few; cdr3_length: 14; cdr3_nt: TGTGCCTGGAGTCCCGGAAGCGGATACTATGGCTACACCTTC; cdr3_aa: CAWSPGSGYYGYTF
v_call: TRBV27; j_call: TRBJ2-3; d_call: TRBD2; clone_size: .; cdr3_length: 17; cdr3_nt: TGTGCCAGCAGCCTATCGGCCGGGACTAGCAGCACAGATACGCAGTATTTT; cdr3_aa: CASSLSAGTSSTDTQYF
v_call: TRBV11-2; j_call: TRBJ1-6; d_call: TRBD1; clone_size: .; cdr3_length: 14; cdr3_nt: TGTGCCAGCACCCCGGACAGGGGAAATTCACCCCTCCACTTT; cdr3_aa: CASTPDRGNSPLHF
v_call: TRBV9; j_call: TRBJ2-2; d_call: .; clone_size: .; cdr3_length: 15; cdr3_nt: TGTGCCAGCAGCGTAGTTGATAGAGACACCGGGGAGCTGTTTTTT; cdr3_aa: CASSVVDRDTGELFF
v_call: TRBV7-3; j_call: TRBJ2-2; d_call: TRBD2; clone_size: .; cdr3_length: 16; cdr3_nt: TGTGCCAGCAGCTTGGCGGGAGGGCCCAACCGCGGGGAGCTGTTTTTT; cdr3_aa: CASSLAGGPNRGELFF